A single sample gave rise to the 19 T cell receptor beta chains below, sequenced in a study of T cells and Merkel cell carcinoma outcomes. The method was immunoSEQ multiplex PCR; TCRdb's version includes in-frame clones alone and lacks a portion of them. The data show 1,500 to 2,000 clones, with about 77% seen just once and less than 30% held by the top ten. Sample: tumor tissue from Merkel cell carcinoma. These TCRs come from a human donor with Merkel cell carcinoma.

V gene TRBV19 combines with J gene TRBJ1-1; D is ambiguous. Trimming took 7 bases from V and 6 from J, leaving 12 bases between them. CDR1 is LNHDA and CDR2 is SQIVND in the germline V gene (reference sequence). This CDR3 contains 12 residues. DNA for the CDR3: TGTGCCAGTAACTCGGGGATAGCTGAAGCTTTCTTT. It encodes CASNSGIAEAFF.

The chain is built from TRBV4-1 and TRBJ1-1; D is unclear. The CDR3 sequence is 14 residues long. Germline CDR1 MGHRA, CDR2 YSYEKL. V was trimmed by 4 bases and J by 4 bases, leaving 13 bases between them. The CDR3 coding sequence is TGCGCCAGCAGCCCGTTCCTAGGCGGCACTGAAGCTTTCTTT. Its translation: CASSPFLGGTEAFF.

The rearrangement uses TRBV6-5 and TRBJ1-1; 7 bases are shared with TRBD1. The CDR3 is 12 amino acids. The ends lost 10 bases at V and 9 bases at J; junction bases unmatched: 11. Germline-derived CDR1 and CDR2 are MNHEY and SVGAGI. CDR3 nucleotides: TGTGCCACCAAGACCGGGACAGCAAAAGCTTTCTTT. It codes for CATKTGTAKAFF.

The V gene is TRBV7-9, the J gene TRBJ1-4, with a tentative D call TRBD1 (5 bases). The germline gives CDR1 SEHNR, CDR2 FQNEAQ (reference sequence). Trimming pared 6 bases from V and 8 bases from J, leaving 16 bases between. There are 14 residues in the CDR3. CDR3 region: CASSSVLGEEKLFF. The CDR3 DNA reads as TGTGCCAGCAGTTCTGTTTTAGGGGAAGAAAAACTGTTTTTT.

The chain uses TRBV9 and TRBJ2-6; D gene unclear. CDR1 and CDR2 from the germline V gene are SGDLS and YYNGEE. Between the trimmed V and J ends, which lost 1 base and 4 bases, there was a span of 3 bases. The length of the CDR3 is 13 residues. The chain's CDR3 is CASSVSGANVLTF. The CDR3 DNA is TGTGCCAGCAGCGTATCAGGGGCCAACGTCCTGACTTTC.

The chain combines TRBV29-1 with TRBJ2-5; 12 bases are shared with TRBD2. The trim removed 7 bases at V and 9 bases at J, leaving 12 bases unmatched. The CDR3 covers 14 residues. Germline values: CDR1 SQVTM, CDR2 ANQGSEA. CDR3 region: CSASTSGGSGAQYF. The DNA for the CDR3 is TGCAGCGCCTCTACTAGCGGGGGGTCAGGGGCCCAGTACTTC.

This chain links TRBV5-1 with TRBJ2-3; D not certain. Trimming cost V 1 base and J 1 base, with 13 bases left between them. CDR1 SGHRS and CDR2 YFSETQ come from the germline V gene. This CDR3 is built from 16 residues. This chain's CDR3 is CASSLKDGDRTDTQYF. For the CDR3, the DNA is TGCGCCAGCAGCTTGAAGGACGGTGACCGCACAGATACGCAGTATTTT.

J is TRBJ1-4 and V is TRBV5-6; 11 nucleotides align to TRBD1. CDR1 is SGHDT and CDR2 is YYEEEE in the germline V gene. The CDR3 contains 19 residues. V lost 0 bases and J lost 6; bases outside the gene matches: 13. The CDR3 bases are TGTGCCAGCAGCTTGGACGGGGGACAGGGGGAATATTTCTATGAAAAACTGTTTTTT. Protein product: CASSLDGGQGEYFYEKLFF. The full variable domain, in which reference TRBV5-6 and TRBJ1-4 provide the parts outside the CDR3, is DAGVTQSPTHLIKTRGQQVTLRCSPKSGHDTVSWYQQALGQGPQFIFQYYEEEERQRGNFPDRFSGHQFPNYSSELNVNALLLGDSALYLCASSLDGGQGEYFYEKLFFGSGTQLSVL.

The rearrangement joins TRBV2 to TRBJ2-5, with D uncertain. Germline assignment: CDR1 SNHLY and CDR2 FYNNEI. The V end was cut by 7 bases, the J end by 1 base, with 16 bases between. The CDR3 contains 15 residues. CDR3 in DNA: TGTGCCAGCACCGCGAACCGGGTCATCCAAGAGACCCAGTACTTC. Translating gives CASTANRVIQETQYF.

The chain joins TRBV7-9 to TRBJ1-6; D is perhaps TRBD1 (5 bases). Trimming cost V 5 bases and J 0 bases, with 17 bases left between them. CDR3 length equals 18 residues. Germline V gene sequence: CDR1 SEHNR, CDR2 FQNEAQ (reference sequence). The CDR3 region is CASSTPVGGYSYNSPLHF. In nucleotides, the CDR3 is TGTGCCAGCAGCACCCCGGTTGGGGGGTACTCCTATAATTCACCCCTCCACTTT.

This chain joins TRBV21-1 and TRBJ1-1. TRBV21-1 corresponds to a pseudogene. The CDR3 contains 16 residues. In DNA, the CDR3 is TGTGCCAGCAGCAAAGATGTGGCTGACCTAGCCACTGAAGCTTTCTTT. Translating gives CASSKDVADLATEAFF.

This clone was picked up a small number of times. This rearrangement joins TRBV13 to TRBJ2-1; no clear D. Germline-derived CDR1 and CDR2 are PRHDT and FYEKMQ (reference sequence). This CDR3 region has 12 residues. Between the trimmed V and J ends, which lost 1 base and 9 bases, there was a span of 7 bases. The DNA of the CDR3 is TGTGCCAGCAGCTTAGAATTGCGTGAGCAGTTCTTC. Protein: CASSLELREQFF.

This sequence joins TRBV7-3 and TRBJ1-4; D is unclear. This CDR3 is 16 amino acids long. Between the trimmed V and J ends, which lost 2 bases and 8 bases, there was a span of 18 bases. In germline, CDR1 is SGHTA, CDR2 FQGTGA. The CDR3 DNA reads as TGTGCCAGCAGCTTAGAAGGTCAGCTCAATGGGGAAAAACTGTTTTTT. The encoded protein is CASSLEGQLNGEKLFF. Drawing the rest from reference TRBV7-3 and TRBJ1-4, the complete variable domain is GAGVSQTPSNKVTEKGKYVELRCDPISGHTALYWYRQSLGQGPEFLIYFQGTGAADDSGLPNDRFFAVRPEGSVSTLKIQRTERGDSAVYLCASSLEGQLNGEKLFFGSGTQLSVL.

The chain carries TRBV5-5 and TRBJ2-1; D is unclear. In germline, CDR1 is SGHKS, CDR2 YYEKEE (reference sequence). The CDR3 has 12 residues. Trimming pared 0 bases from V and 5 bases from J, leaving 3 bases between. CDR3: CASSLVHNEQFF. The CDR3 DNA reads TGTGCCAGCAGCTTGGTGCACAATGAGCAGTTCTTC.

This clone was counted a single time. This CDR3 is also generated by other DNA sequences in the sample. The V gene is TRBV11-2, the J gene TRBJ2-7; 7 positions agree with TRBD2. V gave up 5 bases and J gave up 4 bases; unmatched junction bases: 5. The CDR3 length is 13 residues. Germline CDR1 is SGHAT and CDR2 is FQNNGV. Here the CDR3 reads CASSRPGGYEQYF. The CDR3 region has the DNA TGTGCCAGCAGCCGGCCGGGGGGATACGAGCAGTACTTC.

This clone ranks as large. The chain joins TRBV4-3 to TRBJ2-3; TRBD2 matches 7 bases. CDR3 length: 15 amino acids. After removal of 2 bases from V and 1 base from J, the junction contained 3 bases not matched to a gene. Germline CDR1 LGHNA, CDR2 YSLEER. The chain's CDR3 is CASSQSSGGTDTQYF. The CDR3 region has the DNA TGCGCCAGCAGCCAATCGAGCGGGGGCACAGATACGCAGTATTTT.

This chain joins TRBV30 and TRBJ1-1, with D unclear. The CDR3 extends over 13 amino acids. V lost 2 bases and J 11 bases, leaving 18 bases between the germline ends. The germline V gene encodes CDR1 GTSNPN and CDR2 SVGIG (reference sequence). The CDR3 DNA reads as TGTGCCTGGAGTTCACCTGCAATACTCGGGGCTTTCTTT. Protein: CAWSSPAILGAFF. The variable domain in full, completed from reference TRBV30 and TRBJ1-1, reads SQTIHQWPATLVQPVGSPLSLECTVEGTSNPNLYWYRQAAGRGLQLLFYSVGIGQISSEVPQNLSASRPQDRQFILSSKKLLLSDSGFYLCAWSSPAILGAFFGQGTRLTVV.

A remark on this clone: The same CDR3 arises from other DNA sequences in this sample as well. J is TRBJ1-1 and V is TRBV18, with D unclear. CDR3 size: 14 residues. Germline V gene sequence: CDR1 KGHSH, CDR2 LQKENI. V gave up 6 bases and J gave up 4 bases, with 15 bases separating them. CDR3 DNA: TGTGCCAGCTCGACTAATCTAGGCAGCACTGAAGCTTTCTTT. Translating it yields CASSTNLGSTEAFF. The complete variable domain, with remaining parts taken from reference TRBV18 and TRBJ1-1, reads NAGVMQNPRHLVRRRGQEARLRCSPMKGHSHVYWYRQLPEEGLKFMVYLQKENIIDESGMPKERFSAEFPKEGPSILRIQQVVRGDSAAYFCASSTNLGSTEAFFGQGTRLTVV.

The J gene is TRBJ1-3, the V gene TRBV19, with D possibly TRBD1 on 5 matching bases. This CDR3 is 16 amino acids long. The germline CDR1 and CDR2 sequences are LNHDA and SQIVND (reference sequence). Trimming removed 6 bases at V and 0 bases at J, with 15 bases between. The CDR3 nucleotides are TGTGCCAGTAGATCCCGGGACGGGAGCTCTGGAAACACCATATATTTT. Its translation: CASRSRDGSSGNTIYF. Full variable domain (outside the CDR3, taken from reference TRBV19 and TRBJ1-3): DGGITQSPKYLFRKEGQNVTLSCEQNLNHDAMYWYRQDPGQGLRLIYYSQIVNDFQKGDIAEGYSVSREKKESFPLTVTSAQKNPTAFYLCASRSRDGSSGNTIYFGEGSWLTVV.